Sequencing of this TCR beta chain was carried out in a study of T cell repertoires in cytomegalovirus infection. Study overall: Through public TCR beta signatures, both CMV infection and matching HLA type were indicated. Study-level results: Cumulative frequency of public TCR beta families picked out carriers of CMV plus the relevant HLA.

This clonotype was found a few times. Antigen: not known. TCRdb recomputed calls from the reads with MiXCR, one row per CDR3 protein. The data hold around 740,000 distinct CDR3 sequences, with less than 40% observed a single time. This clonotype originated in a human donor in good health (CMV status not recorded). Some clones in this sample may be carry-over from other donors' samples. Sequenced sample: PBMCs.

The CDR3 region is CASRDRASGYEQYF. The CDR3 nucleotides read TGTGCCAGCAGGGACAGGGCTTCGGGGTACGAGCAGTACTTC. The rearrangement joins TRBV6-5 to TRBJ2-7; TRBD1 matches 8 bases. There are 14 residues in the CDR3. J lost 4 bases, V lost 6 bases, and 8 bases had no gene match. CDR1 and CDR2 from the germline V gene are MNHEY and SVGAGI.